This entry describes one TCR beta chain. The source of the sample is a study of technical replicates of blood from a handful of donors. The protocol was immunoSEQ multiplex PCR, while the TCRdb copy is restricted to in-frame clones and leaves out a portion. The sample contains around 50,000 clones, around 96% of which appear only once. The V segment lost 3 bases and the J segment 4 bases; nucleotides outside the gene matches: 10. This CDR3 spans 17 amino acids. Germline V gives CDR1 SGHNT, CDR2 YYREEE (reference sequence). The receptor comes from a human donor in good health. The chain has TRBV5-4 and TRBJ2-2; 9 bases are a match to TRBD2. The sample was T cells isolated from PBMCs. CDR3: CASSSGLAGSPTGELFF. DNA for the CDR3: TGTGCCAGCAGCTCCGGTCTAGCGGGATCGCCCACCGGGGAGCTGTTTTTT.